Shown below are 28 T cell receptor beta chains from a single sample sequenced in a study of blood T cell repertoires in COVID-19. The assay was immunoSEQ multiplex PCR, and TCRdb's table has in-frame clones only and misses some. The sample comprises 190,000 or so clones, 80% to 90% of which are singletons, and 7.5% to 10% rests with the top ten. Sequencing was done on a sample of PBMCs or T cells enriched from blood (not recorded which). The source is a man aged 40-49 years who had recovered from COVID-19.

The chain has TRBV29-1 and TRBJ1-1; no definite D call. The CDR3 length is 13 residues. The germline V and J ends were trimmed by 4 bases and 0 bases, with 9 bases remaining between them. In germline, CDR1 is SQVTM, CDR2 ANQGSEA. CDR3 residues: CSVARLVNTEAFF. The CDR3 DNA follows: TGCAGCGTTGCCCGGTTGGTGAACACTGAAGCTTTCTTT.

The rearrangement uses TRBV3-1 (or the pseudogene TRBV3-2) and TRBJ1-3; D is uncertain. Germline V gene data show CDR1 as LGHDT and CDR2 as YNNKEL (reference sequence). Trimming took off 0 bases at V and 2 bases at J, with 11 bases between the two ends. This CDR3 is built from 16 residues. The CDR3 loop is CASSQDNGLTGNTIYF. CDR3 DNA: TGTGCCAGCAGCCAAGATAATGGGCTTACTGGAAACACCATATATTTT.

The V call is TRBV29-1, the J call TRBJ2-3, with D possibly matching TRBD2 (5 bases). This CDR3 spans 14 amino acids. Germline CDR1 SQVTM, CDR2 ANQGSEA. With 4 bases removed from V and 4 bases from J, the gap between germline ends came to 15 bases. CDR3: CSVVGQEVADTQYF. As DNA, the CDR3 is TGCAGCGTTGTCGGGCAGGAGGTCGCAGATACGCAGTATTTT.

The gene calls are TRBV6-5 and TRBJ2-1; possible D gene TRBD2, 7 bases. The germline V gene has CDR1 MNHEY and CDR2 SVGAGI. There are 13 residues in the CDR3. V lost 10 bases to trimming and J lost 7 bases, with 17 bases between them. CDR3 bases: TGTGCCACTGAGGGGGGGGTTAGGAATGAGCAGTTCTTC. Its translation: CATEGGVRNEQFF.

This clone turned up a few times. This chain connects TRBV18 to TRBJ1-3; TRBD1 might be the D (5 bases). Trimming cost V 6 bases and J 4 bases, with 16 bases left between them. CDR3 length: 15 amino acids. CDR1 is KGHSH, CDR2 LQKENI, per germline. The CDR3 DNA is TGTGCCAGCTCTCCCGTCGGGGGGAGAGGAAACACCATATATTTT. It specifies CASSPVGGRGNTIYF.

The V gene is TRBV30, the J gene TRBJ1-2; D is undetermined. Between the trimmed V and J ends, which lost 3 bases and 5 bases, there was a span of 10 bases. Germline lookup yields CDR1 GTSNPN and CDR2 SVGIG (reference sequence). The CDR3 runs 12 residues. In DNA form, the CDR3 reads TGTGCCTGGAGACTGCAGGAATATGGCTACACCTTC. It codes for CAWRLQEYGYTF.

V gene TRBV19 combines with J gene TRBJ1-5; TRBD1 matches at 11 bases. The CDR3 length is 16 residues. J lost 1 base, V lost 6 bases, and 5 bases had no gene match. Germline CDR1 reads LNHDA; CDR2 reads SQIVND (reference sequence). The CDR3 DNA sequence: TGTGCCAGTAGCGCCGGGGACAGGGGGAGCAATCAGCCCCAGCATTTT. Residues: CASSAGDRGSNQPQHF.

The chain recombines TRBV18 with TRBJ2-7; 13 bases fit TRBD2. After removal of 4 bases from V and 4 bases from J, the junction contained 4 bases not matched to a gene. CDR3 size: 15 residues. Germline CDR1 KGHSH, CDR2 LQKENI. The CDR3 nucleotides are TGTGCCAGCTCACTTCAGACTAGCGGGGGGTACGAGCAGTACTTC. Translated: CASSLQTSGGYEQYF.

This sequence joins TRBV29-1 and TRBJ2-7; D perhaps matches TRBD1 (5 bases). Germline V gene data show CDR1 as SQVTM and CDR2 as ANQGSEA. Trimming removed 6 bases from V and 0 bases from J, with 9 bases in between. The length of the CDR3 is 12 residues. The CDR3 region has the DNA TGCAGCGTCCGGACATCCTCCTACGAGCAGTACTTC. This sequence encodes CSVRTSSYEQYF.

This clone was observed a single time. This chain connects TRBV7-9 to TRBJ2-7; TRBD2 matches at 8 bases. Germline V lookup: CDR1 SEHNR, CDR2 FQNEAQ (reference sequence). CDR3 length: 19 amino acids. Trimming removed 0 bases from V and 2 bases from J; junction bases left unmatched: 15. The CDR3 reads CASSLAVRGAYGPTYEQYF. The CDR3 coding sequence is TGTGCCAGCAGCTTAGCGGTGCGGGGGGCCTACGGGCCTACCTACGAGCAGTACTTC.

The chain recombines TRBV28 with TRBJ2-2; 7 bases are a match to TRBD2. Germline CDR1 is MDHEN and CDR2 is SYDVKM. V shed 5 bases, J shed 3 bases, and the junction held 12 bases outside the gene matches. The CDR3 is 17 amino acids. The chain's CDR3 is CASSRTGGRPDTGELFF. CDR3 DNA sequence: TGTGCCAGCAGTCGAACGGGCGGGAGACCTGACACCGGGGAGCTGTTTTTT.

This clone was seen a few times. The V and J genes are TRBV7-2 and TRBJ2-1; D not certain. Germline values: CDR1 SGHTA, CDR2 FQGNSA. The CDR3 length is 14 residues. Trimming removed 0 bases at V and 6 bases at J, with 9 bases between. CDR3 bases: TGTGCCAGCAGCTTAGCGATGAGAGGCAATGAGCAGTTCTTC. Its translation is CASSLAMRGNEQFF.

CDR3 nucleotides: TGTGCCAGCAGCCGGACGGCGCGGGCGGAGCTGTTTTTT. It is translated as CASSRTARAELFF. The J gene is TRBJ2-2, the V gene TRBV12-3 or TRBV12-4; a weak D match, TRBD2 (5 bases). V was clipped by 6 bases and J by 10 bases, with 15 bases between them. The CDR3 has 13 residues.

On this clone: This sample also contains other DNA sequences that code for the same CDR3. The chain employs TRBV5-4 and TRBJ2-7; 7 bases align to TRBD1. Germline V CDR1 and CDR2: SGHNT, YYREEE (reference sequence). The CDR3 sequence is 15 residues long. The junction had 6 bases not matched to a gene; V was cut back by 0 bases and J by 3 bases. CDR3 nucleotides: TGTGCCAGCAGCTTGGACAGGGGAAGAGGCTACGAGCAGTACTTC. The encoded protein is CASSLDRGRGYEQYF.

This clone has just one count. The chain uses TRBV6-1 and TRBJ2-7, with D possibly matching TRBD1 (6 bases). V was pared by 3 bases and J by 0 bases, with 9 bases between. In germline, CDR1 is MNHNS, CDR2 SASEGT. This CDR3 has 14 residues. In DNA, the CDR3 is TGTGCCAGCAGTGATACAGGGTCCTCCTACGAGCAGTACTTC. Translation gives CASSDTGSSYEQYF.

This chain connects TRBV5-1 to TRBJ2-1, with 8 positions matching TRBD2. Germline V gene data show CDR1 as SGHRS and CDR2 as YFSETQ. The CDR3 is made up of 15 amino acids. Trimming at V came to 3 bases and at J to 2 bases, leaving 4 bases not matched to a gene. CDR3 residues: CASSSIAGTYNEQFF. The CDR3 nucleotides read TGCGCCAGCAGCTCAATAGCGGGAACCTACAATGAGCAGTTCTTC.

This sequence joins TRBV5-1 and TRBJ1-5; unclear D gene. The CDR3 contains 13 residues. V lost 0 bases, J lost 3 bases, and 4 bases lay in between. Germline loops: CDR1 SGHRS, CDR2 YFSETQ. In DNA, the CDR3 is TGCGCCAGCAGCTTGGACAACAATCAGCCCCAGCATTTT. Its protein product is CASSLDNNQPQHF.

This clone was seen a handful of times. The J gene is TRBJ2-5, the V gene TRBV10-1, with D unclear. Trimming shortened V by 4 bases and J by 1 base, and 7 bases separated the two germline ends. The CDR3 runs 13 residues. Germline V CDR1 and CDR2: WNHNN, SYGVQD (reference sequence). The CDR3 loop is CASSVRSQETQYF. As DNA, the CDR3 is TGCGCCAGCAGTGTGAGAAGCCAAGAGACCCAGTACTTC.

The V and J genes are TRBV14 and TRBJ1-5; D is ambiguous. The CDR3 contains 14 residues. Trimming cost V 4 bases and J 0 bases, with 7 bases left between them. Germline-derived CDR1 and CDR2 are SGHDN and FVKESK. In DNA form, the CDR3 reads TGTGCCAGCAGCCCAAGCTATAGCAATCAGCCCCAGCATTTT. Amino acid sequence: CASSPSYSNQPQHF.

The chain uses TRBV12-5 and TRBJ2-1; D perhaps matches TRBD2 (6 bases). There are 12 residues in the CDR3. The germline V gene has CDR1 LGHNT and CDR2 FRNRAP. Trimming cost V 2 bases and J 10 bases, with 9 bases left between them. CDR3 bases: TGTGCTAGTGGTTTGATCCGGGAGGAGCAGTTCTTC. Its translation is CASGLIREEQFF.

This chain connects TRBV9 to TRBJ1-4; 7 positions agree with TRBD1. The CDR3 consists of 14 residues. Trimming took 3 bases from V and 7 from J; bases not matched to a gene: 6. CDR1 is SGDLS and CDR2 is YYNGEE in the germline V gene. The CDR3 sequence: CASSARQGGEKLFF. The CDR3 DNA follows: TGTGCCAGCAGCGCCCGACAGGGTGGTGAAAAACTGTTTTTT.

At least ten counts were recorded for this clone. The gene calls are TRBV2 and TRBJ2-7, with D perhaps TRBD2 (5 bases). This CDR3 comprises 11 residues. The V gene lost 8 bases and the J gene lost 4 bases, with 9 bases spanning the gap. The germline V gene has CDR1 SNHLY and CDR2 FYNNEI. CDR3 bases: TGTGCCAGCGGACGGGAATACGAGCAGTACTTC. Translating gives CASGREYEQYF.

V usage is TRBV5-1 and J usage is TRBJ2-7, with 11 positions matching TRBD1. The CDR3 sequence is 15 residues long. The germline gives CDR1 SGHRS, CDR2 YFSETQ. J gave up 5 bases and V 3 bases, and 7 bases lay outside the gene matches. Here the CDR3 reads CASSSWDRGVDEQYF. Here the CDR3 DNA reads TGCGCCAGCAGCTCCTGGGACAGGGGGGTCGACGAGCAGTACTTC.

The rearrangement uses TRBV7-8 and TRBJ2-1; possibly TRBD2 for D (6 bases). This CDR3 spans 12 amino acids. In germline, CDR1 is SGHVS, CDR2 FQNEAQ. V shed 5 bases and J shed 15 bases, with 17 bases lying between them. CDR3 sequence reads: CASSHTSTQGFF. The CDR3 bases are TGTGCCAGCAGCCATACTAGCACCCAGGGGTTCTTC.

This clone was recorded only once. The chain carries TRBV27 and TRBJ2-1, with 8 bases lining up with TRBD1. With V trimmed by 10 bases and J by 4 bases, 6 bases remained unmatched. The germline V gene encodes CDR1 MNHEY and CDR2 SMNVEV (reference sequence). The length of the CDR3 is 13 residues. This CDR3 reads CATRTGSYNEQFF. DNA for the CDR3: TGTGCCACCCGGACAGGGTCTTACAATGAGCAGTTCTTC.

This chain connects TRBV9 to TRBJ2-6; TRBD1 might be the D (6 bases). Trimming stripped 0 bases from V and 0 bases from J, with 10 bases between. This CDR3 has 17 residues. Germline CDR1 reads SGDLS; CDR2 reads YYNGEE. DNA for the CDR3: TGTGCCAGCAGCGTAGGGCAGGGGTACTCTGGGGCCAACGTCCTGACTTTC. As protein: CASSVGQGYSGANVLTF.

The chain has TRBV7-7 and TRBJ2-3; TRBD2 matches at 8 bases. The CDR3 is 14 residues long. The V and J ends lost 4 bases and 4 bases, in that order; junction bases with no gene match: 4. In germline, CDR1 is SSHAT, CDR2 FNYEAQ (reference sequence). The CDR3 DNA reads as TGTGCCAGCAGCTCGGGAGGGGTTGCAGATACGCAGTATTTT. Encoded protein: CASSSGGVADTQYF.

This clone was picked up one time. The chain carries TRBV4-1 and TRBJ1-1, with D uncertain. CDR3 length equals 13 residues. The ends were cut back, 0 bases at V and 3 bases at J, with 5 bases in the middle. The V gene's germline CDR1 is MGHRA and CDR2 YSYEKL. In DNA form, the CDR3 reads TGCGCCAGCAGCCAAGAATCTTACACTGAAGCTTTCTTT. Protein product: CASSQESYTEAFF.